Sequencing of this TCR beta chain was carried out in a study of Graves' ophthalmopathy and Graves' hyperthyroidism. V lost 6 bases and J lost 2, with 14 bases in between. The CDR3 length is 14 residues. RNA served as the template for amplifying TCR beta CDR3 regions. In the first round, RT-PCR was carried out with HTBI primers, and a multiplex PCR formed the second round. A single record per CDR3 protein comes from TCRdb applying MiXCR to the multiplex PCR reads. This table has around 1,200,000 distinct CDR3 sequences, around a third appearing once. Input material: peripheral blood or thyroid tissue (not recorded which). The receptor's source is an adult man with Graves' hyperthyroidism. The genes are TRBV12-3 or TRBV12-4 and TRBJ2-7, with D perhaps TRBD2 (6 bases). The DNA of the CDR3 is TGTGCCAGCAGCCCCCGGGGGAGTGCCTACGAGCAGTACTTC. Its translation is CASSPRGSAYEQYF.